The T cell receptor (beta chain) under discussion was sequenced for a study of CD8 T cells in Susac syndrome. Study conclusions and caveats: CD4+ repertoires of Susac syndrome patients lacked detectable clonal expansion.

Sequencing targeted TCR beta in blood CD8+ and CD4+ T cells. Reverse transcription used roughly 0.5 to 1 ug RNA and random hexamers. With immunoSEQ multiplex PCR, TCR beta CDR3 was amplified across 54 Vbeta and 13 Jbeta. MiXCR, run by TCRdb on the immunoSEQ multiplex PCR reads, gives a single entry per CDR3 protein. The data show around 200,000 distinct CDR3 sequences, just under 95% seen once. The CDR3 has 15 residues. V was clipped by 5 bases and J by 1 base, with 9 bases between them. Germline assignment: CDR1 LGHDT and CDR2 YNNKEL (reference sequence). A word on this clonotype: Its antigen is still unknown.

The chain recombines TRBV3-1 with TRBJ2-6; D not certain. What was sequenced was CD4+ T cells from PBMCs. The clonotype comes from a human donor with Susac syndrome. The CDR3 DNA reads as TGTGCCAGCAGCACAAGCCCTTCTGGGGCCAACGTCCTGACTTTC. Protein: CASSTSPSGANVLTF. Complete variable domain (other parts from reference TRBV3-1 and TRBJ2-6): DTAVSQTPKYLVTQMGNDKSIKCEQNLGHDTMYWYKQDSKKFLKIMFSYNNKELIINETVPNRFSPKSPDKAHLNLHINSLELGDSAVYFCASSTSPSGANVLTFGAGSRLTVL.